The TCR beta chain under discussion was sequenced for a study of tumour-infiltrating T cells in Burkitt lymphoma. This clone occurred a few times. Assay: immunoSEQ multiplex PCR; the TCRdb copy retains only in-frame clones and omits some. The data show 43,000 or so clones, roughly 30% seen once. Trimming removed 0 bases at V and 3 bases at J, with 1 base between. The CDR3 totals 11 residues. Per germline, CDR1 SGHRS and CDR2 YFSETQ. Specimen: tumor tissue. This chain uses TRBV5-1 with TRBJ2-7; D unclear. This TCR was recovered from a human donor with Burkitt lymphoma. CDR3 DNA: TGCGCCAGCAGCTTGGGCTACGAGCAGTACTTC. The encoded protein is CASSLGYEQYF.